These T cell receptor beta chains were read from a single sample in a study of patients and donors after allogeneic stem cell transplantation. TCRdb itself ran the RT-PCR reads through MiXCR, one entry per CDR3 protein. The sample lists fewer than 500,000 distinct CDR3 sequences; 16% were seen once. The sequencing input was blood, either unsorted or a sorted T cell fraction (not recorded which). These receptors originate from a human donor who was either an allogeneic HSCT recipient or a stem cell or donor lymphocyte infusion donor (not recorded which). It is not recorded whose cells these are; they may come from a transplant donor. Both conserved end residues are part of each CDR3. D genes are given only for firm matches. A clone size is listed for some rows: how often the clone was seen (once, few, many), or a class if it is expanded.

j_call,clone_size,d_call,v_call,cdr3_nt,cdr3_aa
TRBJ2-1,few,-,TRBV3-1,TGTGCCAGCAGCCAAGTCCGGGGGCCCAATGAGCAGTTCTTC,CASSQVRGPNEQFF
TRBJ1-2,few,TRBD1,TRBV7-9,TGTGCCAGCAGCTCCGGACAGGGCCTCTATGGCTACACCTTC,CASSSGQGLYGYTF
TRBJ1-1,-,-,TRBV5-4,TGTGCCAGCAGCTTGAGGGCAGGGCAAGCTTTCTTT,CASSLRAGQAFF
TRBJ1-4,few,-,TRBV28,TGTGCCAGCAGTTTATTGGGGTCGAAGGGGGAGGGTGAAAAACTGTTTTTT,CASSLLGSKGEGEKLFF
TRBJ1-1,-,-,TRBV7-8,TGTGCCAGCACCAAATGGGGTTTGAACACTGAAGCTTTCTTT,CASTKWGLNTEAFF
TRBJ2-2,few,-,TRBV29-1,TGCAGCGTTGAAGATCGTTGGGCAAACACCGGGGAGCTGTTTTTT,CSVEDRWANTGELFF
TRBJ2-7,few,-,TRBV12-3/TRBV12-4,TGTGCCAGCACCCAGACAGCCTCAAACTCCTACGAGCAGTACTTC,CASTQTASNSYEQYF
TRBJ1-1,-,-,TRBV30,TGTGCCTGGAGTTTTGGCGAGACGCTGACTTTCTTT,CAWSFGETLTFF
TRBJ1-1,-,-,TRBV3-1,TGTGCCAGCAGCCAATATTCTGGTACTGAAGCTTTCTTT,CASSQYSGTEAFF
TRBJ2-2,few,TRBD2,TRBV27,TGTGCCAGCCACCCCCTTGCGGGGGGGCCCGGGGAGCTGTTTTTT,CASHPLAGGPGELFF
TRBJ2-2,-,-,TRBV12-3/TRBV12-4,TGTGCCAGCAGTTTAGGGTCGCAGAACACCGGGGAGCTGTTTTTT,CASSLGSQNTGELFF
TRBJ2-5,few,-,TRBV6-1,TGTGCCAGCGGCCGGGACCCCCAACAAGAGACCCAGTACTTC,CASGRDPQQETQYF
TRBJ2-2,few,-,TRBV5-1,TGCGCCAGCAGCTTGACGCCAGGGGACACCGGGGAGCTGTTTTTT,CASSLTPGDTGELFF
TRBJ1-3,-,-,TRBV7-6,TGTGCCAGCAGCTTAAGGCCGGGAGGAAACACCATATATTTT,CASSLRPGGNTIYF
TRBJ2-7,few,-,TRBV20-1,TGCAGTGCTAGGGGCCAGCCCTACGAGCAGTACTTC,CSARGQPYEQYF
TRBJ1-4,-,TRBD1,TRBV5-1,TGCGCCAGCAGCCTGACTACCCCAGGGGGTAATGAAAAACTGTTTTTT,CASSLTTPGGNEKLFF
TRBJ1-2,-,-,TRBV14,TGTGCCAGCAGCCAAGATCTTGGTCCTGAGGGTGACTATGGCTACACCTTC,CASSQDLGPEGDYGYTF
TRBJ2-2,-,-,TRBV2,TGTGCCAGCAGTGGGGCGGGCAGGGTGGTCACCGGGGAGCTGTTTTTT,CASSGAGRVVTGELFF
TRBJ2-3,few,-,TRBV10-3,TGTGCCATCTCGACGGGCACAGATACGCAGTATTTT,CAISTGTDTQYF
TRBJ2-7,-,-,TRBV20-1,TGCAGTGCCCCCGAGGGTGGGGTGACCTACGAGCAGTACTTC,CSAPEGGVTYEQYF
TRBJ1-6,few,TRBD1,TRBV12-3/TRBV12-4,TGTGCCAGCAGTAACAGGGGGTTTAATTCACCCCTCCACTTT,CASSNRGFNSPLHF
TRBJ1-2,-,-,TRBV12-3/TRBV12-4,TGTGCCAGCACACACTCGGGGAACTATGGCTACACCTTC,CASTHSGNYGYTF
TRBJ2-5,-,-,TRBV27,TGTGCCAGCAGTTCTGGACCGGAGACCCAGTACTTC,CASSSGPETQYF
TRBJ2-5,-,TRBD2,TRBV2,TGTGCCAGCAGTGAAGCGCGGTCTAGCGGGAAAGAGACCCAGTACTTC,CASSEARSSGKETQYF
TRBJ2-1,-,TRBD2,TRBV20-1,TGCAGTGCTCAGAGCCAGCTAGCGGGAAATGAGCAGTTCTTC,CSAQSQLAGNEQFF
TRBJ2-1,few,-,TRBV6-6,TGTGCCACTCAGCGAGGGGACAATGAGCAGTTCTTC,CATQRGDNEQFF
TRBJ2-2,many,-,TRBV12-3/TRBV12-4,TGTGCCAGCAGTTTTACTTCGGGCACCGGGGAGCTGTTTTTT,CASSFTSGTGELFF
TRBJ1-6,few,-,TRBV10-3,TGTGCCATCAGTGAGTCGATCAGGGCCCCACCCCTCCACTTT,CAISESIRAPPLHF
TRBJ2-3,-,-,TRBV7-3,TGTGCCAGCAGCTTAAGGGACGGTAGCACAGATACGCAGTATTTT,CASSLRDGSTDTQYF
TRBJ1-2,few,-,TRBV9,TGTGCCAGCAGCCCTTCTTTGGCCCTTTATGGCTACACCTTC,CASSPSLALYGYTF
TRBJ2-1,-,-,TRBV20-1,TGCAGTGCTAGAGATCCCCGACTGGGGGTTCGGGAGCAGTTCTTC,CSARDPRLGVREQFF
TRBJ2-4,-,-,TRBV20-1,TGCAGTGCTAGAGATCCAGGGAACATTCAGTACTTC,CSARDPGNIQYF
TRBJ1-1,-,-,TRBV12-3/TRBV12-4,TGTGCCAGCAGTATAGGCCCCGCAGGCACTGAAGCTTTCTTT,CASSIGPAGTEAFF
TRBJ2-3,many,-,TRBV20-1,TGCAGTGCTAGACTACACTCGACCACAGATACGCAGTATTTT,CSARLHSTTDTQYF
TRBJ2-3,-,TRBD2,TRBV10-3,TGTGCCACAGGCCGGGGACTAGAAACAGATACGCAGTATTTT,CATGRGLETDTQYF
TRBJ2-5,-,-,TRBV18,TGTGCCAGCTCATCAGGGGCACGGGTAGAGACCCAGTACTTC,CASSSGARVETQYF
TRBJ1-5,many,-,TRBV20-1,TGCAGTGCTAGAGATGGAACAGGCAGGGGCAATTGTTGTCAGCCCCAGCATTTT,CSARDGTGRGNCCQPQHF
TRBJ1-6,-,TRBD1,TRBV30,TGTGCCTGGAGTCTGAAGAGACAGGGGAATTCACCCCTCCACTTT,CAWSLKRQGNSPLHF
TRBJ2-1,few,TRBD2,TRBV27,TGTGCCAGCAGTTCGTGGGCGGGAGTAAGGAATGAGCAGTTCTTC,CASSSWAGVRNEQFF
TRBJ2-7,many,-,TRBV29-1,TGCAGCGTTGGAGGGGTTTTCACCTACGAGCAGTACTTC,CSVGGVFTYEQYF
TRBJ2-7,few,TRBD1,TRBV27,TGTGCCAGCCCTACCCACCCCCGACAGGGAGTCTGCGAGCAGTACTTC,CASPTHPRQGVCEQYF
TRBJ2-3,few,-,TRBV24-1,TGTGCCACCAGTGATCCCAGGGAAGTTTCAGATACGCAGTATTTT,CATSDPREVSDTQYF
TRBJ1-2,-,-,TRBV12-3/TRBV12-4,TGTGCCAGCCGCCTTACAGGGAGGAACTATGGCTACACCTTC,CASRLTGRNYGYTF
TRBJ1-1,few,-,TRBV7-9,TGTGCCAGCAGCTCTCCCCAGGGACTGAACACTGAAGCTTTCTTT,CASSSPQGLNTEAFF
TRBJ2-4,few,TRBD2,TRBV3-1,TGTGCCAGCAGCCAAGCTAGCGGGAGCTTTGGCAAAAACATTCAGTACTTC,CASSQASGSFGKNIQYF
TRBJ2-2,-,-,TRBV5-4,TGTGCCCAGAAAGGGGGCACCGGGGAGCTGTTTTTT,CAQKGGTGELFF
TRBJ1-2,-,TRBD1,TRBV13,TGTGCCAGCAGCCCTCGACAGGGTGCAAGCTATGGCTACACCTTC,CASSPRQGASYGYTF
TRBJ2-2,few,-,TRBV24-1,TGTGCCACCGGAGGGGGGAGGAACACCGGGGAGCTGTTTTTT,CATGGGRNTGELFF
TRBJ2-3,-,TRBD2,TRBV24-1,TGTGCCACCAGTGATTTAGGGAAAACTAGCGGGAACACAGATACGCAGTATTTT,CATSDLGKTSGNTDTQYF
TRBJ2-3,many,-,TRBV7-8,TGTGCCAGCAGCACCCCGGGACCCAGCACAGATACGCAGTATTTT,CASSTPGPSTDTQYF
TRBJ1-5,few,TRBD1,TRBV2,TGTGCCAGCAGGACAGGGCTTCGGCAGCAGCCCCAGCATTTT,CASRTGLRQQPQHF
TRBJ2-2,-,TRBD2,TRBV7-2,TGTGCCAGCAGAAAAGGGACTAGCGGGATTACCGGGGAGCTGTTTTTT,CASRKGTSGITGELFF
TRBJ1-1,few,-,TRBV9,TGTGCCAGCAGCGTAGTCCCAGGGATGAACACTGAAGCTTTCTTT,CASSVVPGMNTEAFF
TRBJ2-1,many,-,TRBV6-2/TRBV6-3,TGTGCCAGCAGCCCAGACAGCAATGAGCAGTTCTTC,CASSPDSNEQFF
TRBJ2-1,few,-,TRBV19,TGTGCCAGTAGTCAGCGGGTGAGCTCCTACAATGAGCAGTTCTTC,CASSQRVSSYNEQFF
TRBJ1-2,few,TRBD1,TRBV12-3/TRBV12-4,TGTGCCAGCAGCGTGACAGGGAATGGCTACACCTTC,CASSVTGNGYTF
TRBJ2-1,-,-,TRBV5-1,TGCGCCAGCAGCTTAAAGGGAGCTTACGGGGGCAATGAGCAGTTCTTC,CASSLKGAYGGNEQFF